This T cell receptor (beta chain) was profiled in a study of blood T cell repertoires in COVID-19 (dated by TCRdb to the early 2020s). Background for the entire study: Collaborator samples came from the United States, Italy and Spain and covered acute and convalescent phases of COVID-19. The repertoires were released in a freely available public database intended as a resource for research on the immune response to SARS-CoV-2. The material from the prospective study consisted of cDNA or gDNA derived from T cells, B-cell-depleted T cells, or PBMCs. A de-identified subject ID, COVID-19 status, age in years and sex were almost always included in the sample metadata. The samples were drawn from two sources: the first 160 participants of the ongoing ImmuneRACE study, and 1,000 to 1,500 subjects contributed by 6 global collaborators. Subjects who had been exposed to COVID-19, were actively infected with it, or had recovered from it provided the deeply sampled blood TCRbeta repertoires that made up the dataset. Where HLA class I and class II types were available, the types were taken from metadata supplied by the sample provider, not from assay-based typing.

Each collaborating institution followed its own protocols to collect whole blood in K2EDTA tubes. For TCRbeta analysis, collaborators shipped samples as frozen whole blood, isolated PBMCs, or DNA extracted from either of those sample types. Details on this clone: Its antigen remains undetermined. The input lacks base qualities; no much larger clone sits a single base away.

TCRbeta CDR3 regions were amplified from genomic DNA by means of the immunoSEQ Assay, a bias-controlled multiplex PCR. Turning to the authors' computational methods: Within the assay, amplification of reference gene primers was used to estimate how many nucleated cells each sample contained. To quantify the absolute abundance of each unique TCRbeta CDR3 rearrangement, sequence reads were collapsed and filtered. For each sample, productive Simpson clonality was calculated by taking the square root of Simpson's diversity index across productive rearrangements. The table comes from immuneACCESS by way of TCRdb, which keeps in-frame sequences with V and J called. Part of the clones is missing from these tables; in studies checked, under half for an unresolved V gene and the rest for unknown reasons. V and J calls and clone size follow that table, whereas D and trimming were derived from the DNA. The sample records some 370,000 clones, 90% of which are singletons. 6.5% to 7% of the sample is held by the ten biggest clonotypes.

Broader findings and caveats from the paper: Clinical and demographic metadata were provided uncurated, with the amount varying by source and participant.

The source of this sequence is a man between 18 and 35 years old with active or convalescent COVID-19. The sequenced sample was peripheral blood.

The CDR3 region: CSVPLGRMETQYF. The DNA sequence is given as TGCAGCGTTCCCCTGGGCAGGATGGAGACCCAGTACTTC. Recombination joined TRBV29-1 with TRBJ2-5, with the D gene call left open. The germline V gene gives CDR1 as SQVTM and CDR2 as ANQGSEA. Trimming at the junction amounts to 5 bases on V and 5 bases on J, and the germline ends lie 15 bases apart. The CDR3, from cysteine to phenylalanine, totals 13 residues. Only the CDR3 part of the read is kept: 39 bases, read in frame from the first base.